The sequence of this T cell receptor beta chain was determined in a study of CD8 T cells in ankylosing spondylitis. Study findings and constraints: Disease-associated clones were CD8+ and fairly uncommon in peripheral blood. Disease-linked clones reportedly concentrated significantly in matched ankylosing spondylitis synovial fluid.

MiXCR was run by TCRdb on the 5' RACE reads, yielding one entry per CDR3 protein. The data contain approximately 200,000 distinct CDR3 sequences, 10% to 15% of them seen just once; the ten biggest clones take up approximately 15%. Of note for this clonotype: Its antigen is undetermined.

The source material was blood, either unsorted or a sorted T cell fraction (not recorded which). This clonotype was obtained from a male donor with ankylosing spondylitis or in good health (not recorded which).

The DNA of the CDR3 is TGTGCCAGCAGCGGCCGGGAGGGGCAGTTCTTC. It yields the protein CASSGREGQFF. The V call is TRBV7-2, the J call TRBJ2-1; 8 bases align to TRBD2. CDR1 is SGHTA and CDR2 is FQGNSA in the germline V gene. The length of the CDR3 is 11 residues. The ends lost 5 bases at V and 12 bases at J; junction bases unmatched: 3.